This passage covers 30 T cell receptor beta chains from one sample sequenced in a study of OX40 agonist ivuxolimab in advanced cancers. Produced via immunoSEQ multiplex PCR; TCRdb's table is partial and in-frame only. Altogether fewer than 85,000 clones are present, around 85% being singletons, with the ten largest covering around 2%. The sequencing here drew on CD4+ or CD8+ T cells sorted from blood, taken in a trial of the OX40 agonist ivuxolimab. These receptors all stem from an adult with an advanced solid tumor such as melanoma, head and neck, liver or kidney cancer.

CDR3 residues: CAWSLGQVDYEQYF. The CDR3 DNA follows: TGTGCCTGGAGTCTAGGACAGGTGGACTACGAGCAGTACTTC. The rearrangement uses TRBV30 and TRBJ2-7, with 7 nucleotides matching TRBD1. The CDR3 length is 14 residues. Germline assignment: CDR1 GTSNPN and CDR2 SVGIG (reference sequence). V lost 2 bases and J lost 3; bases outside the gene matches: 7.

The chain has TRBV5-4 and TRBJ2-7; 8 bases are a match to TRBD2. The CDR3 covers 15 residues. V lost 6 bases, J lost 2 bases, and 10 bases stayed unmatched. Germline CDR1 reads SGHNT; CDR2 reads YYREEE (reference sequence). The CDR3 loop is CASTVPGGPPYEQYF. Here the CDR3 DNA reads TGTGCCAGCACCGTGCCGGGGGGGCCTCCCTACGAGCAGTACTTC.

This chain joins TRBV18 and TRBJ2-3; maybe TRBD2 (5 bases). Germline V CDR1 and CDR2: KGHSH, LQKENI. CDR3 length equals 14 residues. V was cut by 3 bases and J by 4 bases, with 11 bases left in between. CDR3: CASSPAVGADTQYF. The CDR3 DNA follows: TGTGCCAGCTCACCGGCTGTCGGGGCAGATACGCAGTATTTT.

The V and J genes are TRBV6-5 and TRBJ1-2; D is unresolved. V dropped 11 bases and J dropped 0 bases, with 7 bases sitting between them. Germline V CDR1 and CDR2: MNHEY, SVGAGI. This CDR3 is built from 11 residues. The CDR3 region is CAGVANYGYTF. CDR3 nucleotides: TGTGCCGGGGTAGCTAACTATGGCTACACCTTC.

The chain joins TRBV29-1 to TRBJ1-1; D is uncertain. V lost 4 bases and J 5 bases, leaving 11 bases between the germline ends. The CDR3 extends over 12 amino acids. Germline V lookup: CDR1 SQVTM, CDR2 ANQGSEA. The CDR3, as DNA: TGCAGCGTTGCCCCGATTGGGACTGAAGCTTTCTTT. Translating gives CSVAPIGTEAFF.

This sequence joins TRBV28 and TRBJ1-6; TRBD1 matches 10 bases. In germline, CDR1 is MDHEN, CDR2 SYDVKM. With V trimmed by 6 bases and J by 9 bases, 5 bases remained unmatched. This CDR3 is built from 14 residues. Written as DNA, the CDR3 is TGTGCCAGCAGGCCGGGACAGGGGACTTCACCCCTCCACTTT. This codes for CASRPGQGTSPLHF.

The V call is TRBV4-3, the J call TRBJ2-3, with 7 bases matching TRBD1. Germline CDR1 and CDR2: LGHNA and YSLEER. The CDR3 spans 15 residues. The V and J ends lost 5 bases and 0 bases, in that order; junction bases with no gene match: 5. The CDR3 loop reads CASSRQGLSTDTQYF. Here the CDR3 DNA reads TGCGCCAGCAGCAGACAGGGTCTTAGCACAGATACGCAGTATTTT.

V usage is TRBV6-1 and J usage is TRBJ2-2; D ambiguous. The CDR3 has 12 residues. Trimming pared 8 bases from V and 6 bases from J, leaving 10 bases between. Germline CDR1 and CDR2: MNHNS and SASEGT. The CDR3 sequence is CASGNDPGELFF. The DNA for the CDR3 is TGTGCCAGCGGGAACGACCCCGGGGAGCTGTTTTTT.

The V and J genes are TRBV2 and TRBJ2-7; 10 nucleotides line up with TRBD1. The CDR3 runs to 12 residues. Trimming at V came to 11 bases and at J to 3 bases, leaving 4 bases not matched to a gene. Germline lookup yields CDR1 SNHLY and CDR2 FYNNEI. Here the CDR3 DNA reads TGTGCCGGAAGGACAGGGGGCTACGAGCAGTACTTC. As protein: CAGRTGGYEQYF.

This clone was recorded once. The chain is built from TRBV7-2 and TRBJ2-2, with D tentatively TRBD2 (6 bases). V dropped 5 bases and J dropped 7 bases, with 17 bases sitting between them. This CDR3 is built from 15 residues. CDR1 and CDR2 from the germline V gene are SGHTA and FQGNSA. CDR3 in DNA: TGTGCCAGCAGCCCTTGGGTCCGGAGGGGCGGGGAGCTGTTTTTT. Translating it yields CASSPWVRRGGELFF. The complete variable domain, with remaining parts taken from reference TRBV7-2 and TRBJ2-2, reads GAGVSQSPSNKVTEKGKDVELRCDPISGHTALYWYRQSLGQGLEFLIYFQGNSAPDKSGLPSDRFSAERTGGSVSTLTIQRTQQEDSAVYLCASSPWVRRGGELFFGEGSRLTVL.

This sequence joins TRBV7-9 and TRBJ1-4, with a tentative D call TRBD1 (5 bases). Germline CDR1 is SEHNR and CDR2 is FQNEAQ (reference sequence). V was clipped by 5 bases and J by 8 bases, with 15 bases between them. This CDR3 is 14 amino acids long. The CDR3 nucleotides are TGTGCCAGCAGCCCCGGGGAGGGGAGGGAAAAACTGTTTTTT. Amino acids: CASSPGEGREKLFF.

The chain has TRBV13 and TRBJ2-3, with D perhaps TRBD1 or TRBD2 (6 bases each). The CDR3 extends over 17 amino acids. Germline CDR1 is PRHDT and CDR2 is FYEKMQ (reference sequence). The V end was cut by 1 base, the J end by 1 base, with 15 bases between. Here the CDR3 DNA reads TGTGCCAGCAGCTTAGAAACGTGGGGGGCCCGCACAGATACGCAGTATTTT. Its protein is CASSLETWGARTDTQYF.

This clone was counted a few times. The chain couples TRBV30 to TRBJ1-5; no firm D call. Per germline, CDR1 GTSNPN and CDR2 SVGIG (reference sequence). The CDR3 consists of 14 residues. Trimming stripped 1 base from V and 0 bases from J, with 7 bases between. CDR3 nucleotides: TGTGCCTGGAGTGGACCTTATAGCAATCAGCCCCAGCATTTT. Its protein product is CAWSGPYSNQPQHF.

V usage is TRBV20-1 and J usage is TRBJ2-5; no clear D. This CDR3 region has 11 residues. The ends were cut back, 1 base at V and 7 bases at J, with 7 bases in the middle. CDR1 is DFQATT and CDR2 is SNEGSKA in the germline V gene (reference sequence). Here the CDR3 DNA reads TGCAGTGCTAGAGGGCGCCGGACCCAGTACTTC. Protein product: CSARGRRTQYF.

This chain uses TRBV29-1 with TRBJ1-6; 7 bases are a match to TRBD1. This CDR3 spans 13 amino acids. The junction had 2 bases not matched to a gene; V was cut back by 4 bases and J by 5 bases. The germline V gene encodes CDR1 SQVTM and CDR2 ANQGSEA. CDR3 coding DNA: TGCAGCGTTGGGGACAGAGATAATTCACCCCTCCACTTT. Translation gives CSVGDRDNSPLHF.

DNA of the CDR3: TGTGCAAGTCGCTTTAGTTCAGGGGGCCTGGTCAATCAGCCCCAGCATTTT. Its protein product is CASRFSSGGLVNQPQHF. The chain is built from TRBV12-2 and TRBJ1-5; the tabulated D call, TRBD1, remains unverified against the DNA. TRBV12-2 counts as a pseudogene. This CDR3 has 17 residues.

The chain links TRBV6-7 to TRBJ2-1; D is uncertain. TRBV6-7 is an open reading frame, and its role is uncertain. Between the trimmed V and J ends, which lost 2 bases and 9 bases, there was a span of 14 bases. This CDR3 comprises 14 residues. CDR3: CASSYPTTVGEQFF. The CDR3 DNA reads as TGTGCCAGCAGTTACCCAACCACCGTGGGTGAGCAGTTCTTC.

The chain joins TRBV15 to TRBJ2-5, with unresolved D. This CDR3 contains 12 residues. V lost 5 bases and J lost 1, with 5 bases in between. CDR1 is LNHNV, CDR2 YYDKDF, per germline (reference sequence). In DNA form, the CDR3 reads TGTGCCACCAGCGACTTCCAAGAGACCCAGTACTTC. It is translated as CATSDFQETQYF.

The V and J genes are TRBV19 and TRBJ1-5, with D hard to call. CDR3 length equals 15 residues. Germline values: CDR1 LNHDA, CDR2 SQIVND (reference sequence). Trimming removed 0 bases from V and 6 bases from J, with 12 bases in between. CDR3 residues: CASSIDHQRSQPQHF. The CDR3 DNA reads TGTGCCAGTAGTATAGATCACCAGAGGAGTCAGCCCCAGCATTTT.

J is TRBJ2-1 and V is TRBV27; a weak D match, TRBD1 (5 bases). CDR3 length: 15 amino acids. V lost 5 bases and J lost 8, with 19 bases in between. In germline, CDR1 is MNHEY, CDR2 SMNVEV (reference sequence). CDR3 DNA: TGTGCCAGCAGTCCTAGGGGCAGGGATCCCTATGAGCAGTTCTTC. It yields the protein CASSPRGRDPYEQFF.

V usage is TRBV6-1 and J usage is TRBJ2-3; a weak D match, TRBD2 (6 bases). V lost 3 bases and J 10 bases, leaving 17 bases between the germline ends. This CDR3 region has 14 residues. The germline V gene has CDR1 MNHNS and CDR2 SASEGT. The CDR3 region has the DNA TGTGCCAGCAGTGAGCGGGGTATACGAGGGGCGCAGTATTTT. Residues: CASSERGIRGAQYF.

This chain joins TRBV5-1 and TRBJ2-1; 11 bases fit TRBD2. Trimming removed 7 bases from V and 8 bases from J; junction bases left unmatched: 14. From germline, CDR1 is SGHRS and CDR2 YFSETQ. The CDR3 is made up of 16 amino acids. The CDR3: CASSGILSGGADEQFF. The CDR3 DNA reads TGCGCCAGCTCCGGCATCCTTAGCGGGGGGGCCGATGAGCAGTTCTTC.

V usage is TRBV19 and J usage is TRBJ1-4; no clear D gene. Germline CDR1 is LNHDA and CDR2 is SQIVND (reference sequence). The germline V and J ends were trimmed by 5 bases and 5 bases, with 12 bases remaining between them. The CDR3 contains 14 residues. CDR3 residues: CASSRATENEKLFF. CDR3 DNA: TGTGCCAGTAGTCGAGCTACCGAGAATGAAAAACTGTTTTTT.

V and J are TRBV6-5 and TRBJ1-1; D remains ambiguous. With 3 bases removed from V and 8 bases from J, the gap between germline ends came to 7 bases. Germline CDR1 and CDR2: MNHEY and SVGAGI. The CDR3 spans 11 residues. The CDR3 loop is CASSYGVEAFF. In nucleotides, the CDR3 is TGTGCCAGCAGTTATGGGGTAGAAGCTTTCTTT.

This chain connects TRBV28 to TRBJ2-3; TRBD1 is a possible D gene (6 bases). This CDR3 comprises 16 residues. V was clipped by 6 bases and J by 2 bases, with 18 bases between them. The germline gives CDR1 MDHEN, CDR2 SYDVKM. The CDR3, as DNA: TGTGCCAGCAGCCCCGTCGGGGACAAAGACACAGATACGCAGTATTTT. The encoded protein is CASSPVGDKDTDTQYF.

V gene TRBV6-1 combines with J gene TRBJ1-1; no reliable D call. CDR1 and CDR2 (germline): MNHNS, SASEGT. CDR3 length: 13 amino acids. V gave up 6 bases and J gave up 1 base, with 9 bases separating them. The CDR3 sequence is CASSSLSNTEAFF. CDR3 sequence (DNA): TGTGCCAGCAGCAGCCTATCGAACACTGAAGCTTTCTTT.

The chain employs TRBV5-6 and TRBJ2-1; 8 nucleotides agree with TRBD1. V lost 3 bases, J lost 10 bases, and 3 bases stayed unmatched. The germline V gene has CDR1 SGHDT and CDR2 YYEEEE. The CDR3 sequence is 12 residues long. CDR3 coding DNA: TGTGCCAGCAGCTGGGACAGGACCGAGCAGTTCTTC. Protein: CASSWDRTEQFF.

The rearrangement joins TRBV30 to TRBJ2-1; D is perhaps TRBD2 (5 bases). The CDR3 consists of 15 residues. Between the trimmed V and J ends, which lost 4 bases and 9 bases, there was a span of 22 bases. Per the germline V gene, CDR1 is GTSNPN and CDR2 is SVGIG (reference sequence). The CDR3 nucleotides are TGTGCCTGGAATGGAGGAACCCCTCCTTCGGGTGAGCAGTTCTTC. This translates into CAWNGGTPPSGEQFF.

A few counts support this clone. This chain uses TRBV10-3 with TRBJ1-5; unclear D gene. Germline CDR1 and CDR2: ENHRY and SYGVKD. Trimming stripped 0 bases from V and 2 bases from J, with 8 bases between. The CDR3 contains 15 residues. Here the CDR3 reads CAISESGEGNQPQHF. The CDR3 coding sequence is TGTGCCATCAGTGAGTCAGGAGAAGGCAATCAGCCCCAGCATTTT.

This chain joins TRBV19 and TRBJ1-5; tentative D call: TRBD1 (5 bases). The germline V gene has CDR1 LNHDA and CDR2 SQIVND (reference sequence). Trimming took 5 bases from V and 3 from J, leaving 17 bases between them. This CDR3 has 16 residues. The chain's CDR3 is CASSGERGRSNQPQHF. Here the CDR3 DNA reads TGTGCCAGTAGTGGGGAGAGGGGCAGGTCCAATCAGCCCCAGCATTTT.